These 17 T cell receptor beta chains share one sample of origin, sequenced in a study of blood T cell repertoires in COVID-19. Sequenced by immunoSEQ multiplex PCR; TCRdb stores in-frame clones only, minus some. Here the sample spans roughly 430,000 clones, nearly 90% being singletons. Sequencing was performed on PBMCs or T cells enriched from blood (not recorded which). Every receptor here comes from a woman aged 40 to 49 with acute COVID-19.

The chain employs TRBV15 and TRBJ2-5, with 7 bases that match TRBD2. The CDR3 contains 15 residues. V shed 1 base, J shed 2 bases, and the junction held 4 bases outside the gene matches. Germline CDR1 reads LNHNV; CDR2 reads YYDKDF (reference sequence). CDR3 in DNA: TGTGCCACCAGCAGAGGTGCGGGGGAGCAAGAGACCCAGTACTTC. It codes for CATSRGAGEQETQYF.

V usage is TRBV19 and J usage is TRBJ2-2; D uncertain. Trimming pared 5 bases from V and 2 bases from J, leaving 6 bases between. This CDR3 has 13 amino acids. Germline-derived CDR1 and CDR2 are LNHDA and SQIVND (reference sequence). CDR3: CASSSRNTGELFF. In nucleotides, the CDR3 is TGTGCCAGTAGTTCGCGAAACACCGGGGAGCTGTTTTTT.

The chain has TRBV7-9 and TRBJ1-4, with D maybe TRBD1 (5 bases). The CDR3 sequence is 14 residues long. CDR1 SEHNR and CDR2 FQNEAQ come from the germline V gene (reference sequence). V gave up 0 bases and J gave up 10 bases, with 12 bases separating them. The CDR3 region is CASSLAPDGGKLFF. CDR3 DNA: TGTGCCAGCAGCTTAGCGCCGGACGGGGGAAAACTGTTTTTT.

This clone appeared a single time. The chain carries TRBV27 and TRBJ1-1; 11 bases are shared with TRBD1. Germline CDR1 is MNHEY and CDR2 is SMNVEV (reference sequence). The CDR3 has 13 amino acids. V was clipped by 7 bases and J by 7 bases; unmatched bases: 5. The CDR3 here is CASTPGQGGEAFF. The CDR3 nucleotides read TGTGCCAGCACCCCGGGACAGGGGGGTGAAGCTTTCTTT.

This chain uses TRBV18 with TRBJ1-1; D possibly corresponds to TRBD1 (5 bases). CDR1 KGHSH and CDR2 LQKENI come from the germline V gene. This CDR3 is built from 14 residues. The V end lost 2 bases, the J end lost 3 bases, and 10 bases lay between the germline ends. For the CDR3, the DNA is TGTGCCAGCTCACCATCGGGGGACCACACTGAAGCTTTCTTT. It yields the protein CASSPSGDHTEAFF.

The chain has TRBV4-1 and TRBJ1-5; 10 bases map to TRBD1. The CDR3 length is 17 residues. The J segment lost 1 base and the V segment lost 3 bases, leaving 6 bases of the junction unmatched. Germline V gives CDR1 MGHRA, CDR2 YSYEKL. This chain's CDR3 is CASSQFPGQGSNQPQHF. CDR3 DNA sequence: TGCGCCAGCAGCCAGTTCCCGGGACAGGGGAGCAATCAGCCCCAGCATTTT.

This clone was observed a few times. The chain links TRBV21-1 to TRBJ1-6; the tabulated D call, TRBD1, remains unverified against the DNA. TRBV21-1 is a recognized pseudogene. This CDR3 is built from 16 residues. The CDR3 nucleotides are TGTGCCAGCAGCAAAGAATGGGACAGGGGGAATTCACCCCTCCACTTT. Translation gives CASSKEWDRGNSPLHF.

The table lists this clone with a few counts. V and J are TRBV7-9 and TRBJ2-1; 7 bases are a match to TRBD1. In germline, CDR1 is SEHNR, CDR2 FQNEAQ (reference sequence). Trimming took 5 bases from V and 3 from J; bases not matched to a gene: 4. The CDR3 consists of 14 residues. DNA for the CDR3: TGTGCCAGCAGCGTCCGGGACAGCTACAATGAGCAGTTCTTC. Residues: CASSVRDSYNEQFF.

This clone was counted between two and nine times. J is TRBJ1-2 and V is TRBV19, with D possibly being TRBD1 (6 bases). CDR1 is LNHDA, CDR2 SQIVND, per germline (reference sequence). Between the trimmed V and J ends, which lost 2 bases and 4 bases, there was a span of 14 bases. This CDR3 spans 15 amino acids. The CDR3 sequence: CASSIQGTPFYGYTF. DNA of the CDR3: TGTGCCAGTAGTATACAGGGGACCCCTTTCTATGGCTACACCTTC.

The chain recombines TRBV7-9 with TRBJ2-1, with a tentative D call TRBD1 (6 bases). The germline gives CDR1 SEHNR, CDR2 FQNEAQ (reference sequence). Trimming shortened V by 3 bases and J by 10 bases, and 13 bases separated the two germline ends. CDR3 length: 13 amino acids. CDR3: CASSLDRDTEQFF. CDR3 DNA sequence: TGTGCCAGCAGCTTGGACCGGGACACAGAGCAGTTCTTC. Full variable domain (rest looked up from reference TRBV7-9 and TRBJ2-1): DTGVSQNPRHKITKRGQNVTFRCDPISEHNRLYWYRQTLGQGPEFLTYFQNEAQLEKSRLLSDRFSAERPKGSFSTLEIQRTEQGDSAMYLCASSLDRDTEQFFGPGTRLTVL.

The chain recombines TRBV3-1 (or the pseudogene TRBV3-2) with TRBJ1-4; D remains ambiguous. The CDR3 is made up of 13 amino acids. Germline V gene lookup returns CDR1 LGHDT and CDR2 YNNKEL (reference sequence). V lost 2 bases and J lost 8, with 9 bases in between. CDR3 bases: TGTGCCAGCAGCCAATCAGGCCGGGAAAAACTGTTTTTT. This codes for CASSQSGREKLFF.

Here the CDR3 DNA reads TGTGCCAGCAGTGTACAGGGTCGTCGGACAGATACGCAGTATTTT. This gives the protein CASSVQGRRTDTQYF. The chain links TRBV2 to TRBJ2-3; perhaps TRBD1 as D (6 bases). Germline-derived CDR1 and CDR2 are SNHLY and FYNNEI. The V end lost 4 bases, the J end lost 3 bases, and 14 bases lay between the germline ends. This CDR3 is built from 15 residues.

The rearrangement links TRBV4-1 to TRBJ1-2; weak D call: TRBD1 (6 bases). V lost 2 bases and J lost 7, with 11 bases in between. Germline V gene sequence: CDR1 MGHRA, CDR2 YSYEKL. The CDR3 runs 13 residues. CDR3 in DNA: TGCGCCAGCAGCCAATTTGACAGGTCTGGCTACACCTTC. As protein: CASSQFDRSGYTF.

V and J are TRBV12-3 or TRBV12-4 and TRBJ1-5; D is uncertain. V lost 6 bases and J lost 9, with 12 bases in between. There are 12 residues in the CDR3. The CDR3 bases are TGTGCCAGCAGCTTCGGTCGGGGGCCCCAGCATTTT. Translation gives CASSFGRGPQHF.

The chain has TRBV7-2 and TRBJ2-7; no firm D call. V lost 3 bases and J 1 base, leaving 10 bases between the germline ends. This CDR3 region has 14 residues. Germline CDR1 SGHTA, CDR2 FQGNSA. In DNA form, the CDR3 reads TGTGCCAGCAGCTTTTTTGGGCCGTCCTACGAGCAGTACTTC. Translating it yields CASSFFGPSYEQYF.

CDR3 in DNA: TGTGCCAGCAGCCGGGACAGGGGTCGGCAGTACTTC. This translates into CASSRDRGRQYF. The genes are TRBV6-6 and TRBJ2-7; TRBD1 matches 10 bases. The CDR3 length is 12 residues. Germline values: CDR1 MNHNY, CDR2 SVGAGI (reference sequence). V shed 6 bases, J shed 9 bases, and the junction held 5 bases outside the gene matches.

The chain carries TRBV6-5 and TRBJ2-5, with D tentatively TRBD1 (6 bases). Germline CDR1 reads MNHEY; CDR2 reads SVGAGI. Trimming shortened V by 0 bases and J by 1 base, and 12 bases separated the two germline ends. The CDR3 is 16 amino acids. The DNA of the CDR3 is TGTGCCAGCAGTTACTCCTCGGGACAAGGCCAAGAGACCCAGTACTTC. Translation: CASSYSSGQGQETQYF.